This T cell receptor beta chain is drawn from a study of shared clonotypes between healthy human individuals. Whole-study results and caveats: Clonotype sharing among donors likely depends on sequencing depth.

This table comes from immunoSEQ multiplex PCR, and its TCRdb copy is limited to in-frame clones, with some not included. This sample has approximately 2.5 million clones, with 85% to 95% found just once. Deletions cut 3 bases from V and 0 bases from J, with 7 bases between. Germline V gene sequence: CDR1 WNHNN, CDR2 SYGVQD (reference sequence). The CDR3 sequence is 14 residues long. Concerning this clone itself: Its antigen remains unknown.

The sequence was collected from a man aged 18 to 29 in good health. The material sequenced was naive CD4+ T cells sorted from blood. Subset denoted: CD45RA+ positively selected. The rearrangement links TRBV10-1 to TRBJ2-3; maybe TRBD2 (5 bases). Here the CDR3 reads CASSEEGSTDTQYF. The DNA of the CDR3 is TGCGCCAGCAGTGAAGAGGGCAGCACAGATACGCAGTATTTT.